This is a list of T cell receptor beta chains from one sample in a study of metastatic and nonmetastatic thyroid tumors. TCRdb re-called the PCR reads with MiXCR. The data show 20,000 to 25,000 clones, approximately 13% seen once. The sequencing input was blood. The receptors derive from a female donor with papillary thyroid cancer or a benign thyroid nodule (not recorded which). Some clones in this sample may be carry-over from other donors' samples. The CDR3 runs from the conserved cysteine through the conserved F or W. A D gene is named only where the DNA matches it firmly. Clone sizes are given selectively: once, few, many, or a class where the clone is expanded.

TRBV6-1	TRBJ2-1	few	.	CASSGGQGGREFF	TGTGCCAGCAGTGGAGGACAGGGAGGGAGGGAGTTCTTC
TRBV10-3	TRBJ1-4	many	TRBD1	CAISESTGREKLFF	TGTGCCATCAGTGAGTCGACAGGGAGGGAAAAACTGTTTTTT
TRBV5-1	TRBJ2-2	many	TRBD2	CASSLGLAGFTGELFF	TGCGCCAGCAGCTTGGGTTTAGCGGGTTTCACCGGGGAGCTGTTTTTT
TRBV5-4	TRBJ2-3	many	TRBD2	CASSFPGGGTDTQYF	TGTGCCAGCAGCTTTCCGGGGGGGGGCACAGATACGCAGTATTTT
TRBV12-3/TRBV12-4	TRBJ2-5	many	.	CASSFYSKETQYF	TGTGCCAGCAGTTTTTACAGCAAAGAGACCCAGTACTTC
TRBV10-3	TRBJ2-5	many	.	CAISPSQGQETQYF	TGTGCCATCAGTCCCAGTCAGGGTCAAGAGACCCAGTACTTC
TRBV18	TRBJ2-1	many	TRBD1	CASSPTGQGAYNEQFF	TGTGCCAGCTCACCGACGGGACAGGGGGCCTACAATGAGCAGTTCTTC
TRBV29-1	TRBJ2-2	many	.	CSVGVQANTGELFF	TGCAGCGTTGGGGTACAGGCGAACACCGGGGAGCTGTTTTTT
TRBV7-8	TRBJ2-1	.	.	CASSIETSRYNGQFF	TGTGCCAGCAGCATAGAAACTAGCCGCTACAATGGGCAGTTCTTC
TRBV7-2	TRBJ2-7	many	.	CASSLRWGADEQYF	TGTGCCAGCAGCTTAAGATGGGGGGCTGACGAGCAGTACTTC
TRBV20-1	TRBJ1-4	many	TRBD1	CSAATGTGAARNEKLFF	TGCAGTGCTGCGACCGGGACAGGGGCCGCCAGGAATGAAAAACTGTTTTTT
TRBV12-3/TRBV12-4	TRBJ2-3	.	.	CASSLFFGTPTDTQYF	TGTGCCAGCAGTTTATTTTTTGGGACGCCCACAGATACGCAGTATTTT
TRBV28	TRBJ2-7	.	TRBD1	CASGSLGTGLPEQYF	TGTGCCAGCGGAAGCCTCGGGACAGGGCTACCCGAGCAGTACTTC
TRBV6-1	TRBJ1-6	many	.	CASSQGPALDLPLHF	TGTGCCAGCAGCCAAGGGCCAGCCTTGGATTTACCCCTCCACTTT
TRBV2	TRBJ2-7	many	TRBD2	CASRGGEEQYF	TGTGCCAGCAGGGGGGGGGAGGAGCAGTACTTC
TRBV11-2	TRBJ1-2	medium-sized	.	CASSLDMAGASLNGYTF	TGTGCCAGCAGCTTAGATATGGCAGGGGCGAGTCTTAATGGCTACACCTTC